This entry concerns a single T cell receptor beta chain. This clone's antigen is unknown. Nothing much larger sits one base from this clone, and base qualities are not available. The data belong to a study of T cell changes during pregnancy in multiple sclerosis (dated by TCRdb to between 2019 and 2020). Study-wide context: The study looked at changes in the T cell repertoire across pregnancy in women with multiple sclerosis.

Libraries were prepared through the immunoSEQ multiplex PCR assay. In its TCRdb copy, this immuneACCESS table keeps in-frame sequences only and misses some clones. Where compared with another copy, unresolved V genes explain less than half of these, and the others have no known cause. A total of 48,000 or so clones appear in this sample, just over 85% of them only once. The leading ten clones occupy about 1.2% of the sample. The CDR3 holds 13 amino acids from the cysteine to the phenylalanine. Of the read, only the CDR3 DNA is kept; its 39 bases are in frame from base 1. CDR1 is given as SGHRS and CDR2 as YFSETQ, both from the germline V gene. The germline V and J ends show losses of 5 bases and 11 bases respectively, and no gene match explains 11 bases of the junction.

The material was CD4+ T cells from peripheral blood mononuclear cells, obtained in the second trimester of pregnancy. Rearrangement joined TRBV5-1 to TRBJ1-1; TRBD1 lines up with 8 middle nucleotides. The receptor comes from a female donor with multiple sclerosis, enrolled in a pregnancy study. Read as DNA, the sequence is TGCGCCAGCAGTTCCGGACAGGGAAGAGCGGCTTTCTTT. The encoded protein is CASSSGQGRAAFF.